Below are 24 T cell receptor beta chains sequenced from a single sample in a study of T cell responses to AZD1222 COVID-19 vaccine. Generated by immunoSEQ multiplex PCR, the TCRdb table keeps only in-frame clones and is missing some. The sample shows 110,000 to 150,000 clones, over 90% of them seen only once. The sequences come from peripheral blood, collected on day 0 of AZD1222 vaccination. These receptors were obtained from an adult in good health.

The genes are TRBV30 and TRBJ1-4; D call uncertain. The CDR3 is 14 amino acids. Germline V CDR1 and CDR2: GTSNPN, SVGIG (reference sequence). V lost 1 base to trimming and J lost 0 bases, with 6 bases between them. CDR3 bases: TGTGCCTGGAGTGCAGGAGCAACTAATGAAAAACTGTTTTTT. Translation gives CAWSAGATNEKLFF.

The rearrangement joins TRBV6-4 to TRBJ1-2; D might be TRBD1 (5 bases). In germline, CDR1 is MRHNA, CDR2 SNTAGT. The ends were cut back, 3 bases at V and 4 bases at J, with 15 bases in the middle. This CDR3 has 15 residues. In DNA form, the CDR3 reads TGTGCCAGCAGTGAGTCCCGGGACTCGTTCTATGGCTACACCTTC. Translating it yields CASSESRDSFYGYTF.

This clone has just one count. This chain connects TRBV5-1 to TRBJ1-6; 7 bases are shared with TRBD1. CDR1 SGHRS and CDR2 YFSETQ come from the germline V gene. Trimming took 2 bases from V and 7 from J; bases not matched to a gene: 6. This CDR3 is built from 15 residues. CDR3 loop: CASSLGGPENSPLHF. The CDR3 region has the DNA TGCGCCAGCAGCTTAGGGGGCCCGGAAAATTCACCCCTCCACTTT.

The CDR3 DNA is TGTGCCAGCAGCTCATACTCCAGGGGGCACGAGCAGTACTTC. This gives the protein CASSSYSRGHEQYF. The chain recombines TRBV7-8 with TRBJ2-7; TRBD1 aligns across 8 bases. CDR1 and CDR2 from the germline V gene are SGHVS and FQNEAQ. The J segment lost 5 bases and the V segment lost 4 bases, leaving 7 bases of the junction unmatched. The CDR3 sequence is 14 residues long.

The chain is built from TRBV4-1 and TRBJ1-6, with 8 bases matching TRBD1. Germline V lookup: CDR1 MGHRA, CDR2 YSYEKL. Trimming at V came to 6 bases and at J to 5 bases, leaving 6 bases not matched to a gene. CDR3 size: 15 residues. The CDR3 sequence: CASRDRDSDNSPLHF. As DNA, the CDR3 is TGCGCCAGCAGGGACAGGGATTCGGATAATTCACCCCTCCACTTT.

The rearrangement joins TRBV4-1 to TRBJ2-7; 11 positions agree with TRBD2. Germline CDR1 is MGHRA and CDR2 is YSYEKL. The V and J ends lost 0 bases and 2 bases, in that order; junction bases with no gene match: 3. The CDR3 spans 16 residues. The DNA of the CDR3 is TGCGCCAGCAGCCAAGATGCACTAGCGGGAGCCTACGAGCAGTACTTC. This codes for CASSQDALAGAYEQYF.

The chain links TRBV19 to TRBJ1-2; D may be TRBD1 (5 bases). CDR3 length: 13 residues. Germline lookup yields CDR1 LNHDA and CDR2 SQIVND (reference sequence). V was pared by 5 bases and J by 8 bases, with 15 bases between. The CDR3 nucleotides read TGTGCCAGTAGTTCCCGGGACCCCCGGGGCTACACCTTC. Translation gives CASSSRDPRGYTF. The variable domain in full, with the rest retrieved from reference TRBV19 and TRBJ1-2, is DGGITQSPKYLFRKEGQNVTLSCEQNLNHDAMYWYRQDPGQGLRLIYYSQIVNDFQKGDIAEGYSVSREKKESFPLTVTSAQKNPTAFYLCASSSRDPRGYTFGSGTRLTVV.

This CDR3 reads CASSLDLGDYNEQFF. The CDR3 nucleotides read TGTGCCAGCAGCTTGGATCTAGGGGATTACAATGAGCAGTTCTTC. This chain uses TRBV5-4 with TRBJ2-1; TRBD1 might be the D (5 bases). The germline V gene encodes CDR1 SGHNT and CDR2 YYREEE (reference sequence). This CDR3 has 15 amino acids. Between the trimmed V and J ends, which lost 0 bases and 4 bases, there was a span of 11 bases.

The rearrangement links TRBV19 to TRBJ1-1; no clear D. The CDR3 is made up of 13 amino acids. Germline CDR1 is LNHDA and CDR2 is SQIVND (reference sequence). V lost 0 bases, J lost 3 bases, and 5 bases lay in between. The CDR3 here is CASSIDWDTEAFF. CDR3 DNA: TGTGCCAGTAGTATAGACTGGGACACTGAAGCTTTCTTT.

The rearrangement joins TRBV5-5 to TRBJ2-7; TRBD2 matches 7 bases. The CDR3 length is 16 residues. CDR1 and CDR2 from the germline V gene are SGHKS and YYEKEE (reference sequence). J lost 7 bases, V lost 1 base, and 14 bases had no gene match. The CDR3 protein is CASSLRSLAVMREQYF. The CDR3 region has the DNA TGTGCCAGCAGCTTGAGGTCTCTAGCGGTCATGAGGGAGCAGTACTTC.

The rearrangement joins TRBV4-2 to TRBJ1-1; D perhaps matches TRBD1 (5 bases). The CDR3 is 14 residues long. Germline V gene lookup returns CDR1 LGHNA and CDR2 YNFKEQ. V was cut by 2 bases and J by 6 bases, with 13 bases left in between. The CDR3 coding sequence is TGTGCCAGCAGCCAATTTACAAGGGACCCTGAAGCTTTCTTT. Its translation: CASSQFTRDPEAFF.

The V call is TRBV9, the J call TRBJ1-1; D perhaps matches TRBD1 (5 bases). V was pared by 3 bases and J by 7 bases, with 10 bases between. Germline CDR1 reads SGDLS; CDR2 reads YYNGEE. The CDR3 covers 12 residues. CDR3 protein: CASSGEGIEAFF. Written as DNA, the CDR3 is TGTGCCAGCAGCGGGGAGGGGATTGAAGCTTTCTTT.

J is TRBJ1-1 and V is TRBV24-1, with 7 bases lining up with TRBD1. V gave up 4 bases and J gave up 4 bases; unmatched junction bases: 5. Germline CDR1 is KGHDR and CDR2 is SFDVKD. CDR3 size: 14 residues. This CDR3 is CATSERDSPTEAFF. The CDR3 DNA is TGTGCCACCAGTGAACGGGACAGCCCCACTGAAGCTTTCTTT.

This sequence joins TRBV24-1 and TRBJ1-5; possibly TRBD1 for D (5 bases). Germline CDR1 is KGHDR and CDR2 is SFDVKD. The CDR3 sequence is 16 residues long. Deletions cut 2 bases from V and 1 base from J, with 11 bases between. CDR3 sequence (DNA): TGTGCCACCAGTGATTCCACGGGGCGCAGCAATCAGCCCCAGCATTTT. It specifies CATSDSTGRSNQPQHF.

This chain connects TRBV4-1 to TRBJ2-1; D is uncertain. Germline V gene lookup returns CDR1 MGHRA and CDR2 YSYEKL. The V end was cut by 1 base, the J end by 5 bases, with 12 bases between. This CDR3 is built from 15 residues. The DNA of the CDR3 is TGCGCCAGCAGCCAAGGTCGGACGATAGACAATGAGCAGTTCTTC. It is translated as CASSQGRTIDNEQFF.

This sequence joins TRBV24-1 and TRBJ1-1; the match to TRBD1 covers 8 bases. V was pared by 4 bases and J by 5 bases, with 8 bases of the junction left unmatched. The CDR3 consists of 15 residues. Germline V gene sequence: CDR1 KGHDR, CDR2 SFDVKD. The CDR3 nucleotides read TGTGCCACCAGTGACCGGGACAGGAGTTGGACTGAAGCTTTCTTT. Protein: CATSDRDRSWTEAFF.

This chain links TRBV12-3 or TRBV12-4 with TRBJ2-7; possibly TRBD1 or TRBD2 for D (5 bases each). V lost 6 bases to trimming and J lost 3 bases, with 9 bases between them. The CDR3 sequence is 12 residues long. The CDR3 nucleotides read TGTGCCAGCAGGAGGGGTTACTACGAGCAGTACTTC. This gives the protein CASRRGYYEQYF.

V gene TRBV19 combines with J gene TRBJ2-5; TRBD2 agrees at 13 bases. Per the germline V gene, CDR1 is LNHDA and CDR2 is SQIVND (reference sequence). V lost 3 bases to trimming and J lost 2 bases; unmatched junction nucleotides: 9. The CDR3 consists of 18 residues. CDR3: CASSMFRTSGRGQETQYF. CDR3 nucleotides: TGTGCCAGTAGTATGTTCCGGACTAGCGGGAGAGGTCAAGAGACCCAGTACTTC.

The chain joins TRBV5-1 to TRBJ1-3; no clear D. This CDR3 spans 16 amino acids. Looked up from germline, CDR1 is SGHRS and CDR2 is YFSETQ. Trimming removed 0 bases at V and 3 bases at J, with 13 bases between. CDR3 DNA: TGCGCCAGCAGCTTGGCCGGGTTGGACCGTGGAAACACCATATATTTT. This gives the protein CASSLAGLDRGNTIYF.

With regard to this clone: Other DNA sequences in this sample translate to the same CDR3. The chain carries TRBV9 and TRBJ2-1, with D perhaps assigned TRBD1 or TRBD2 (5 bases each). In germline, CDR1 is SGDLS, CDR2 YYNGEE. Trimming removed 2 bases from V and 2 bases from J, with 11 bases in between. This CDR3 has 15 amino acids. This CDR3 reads CASSVDRGTYNEQFF. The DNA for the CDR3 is TGTGCCAGCAGCGTCGACAGAGGGACCTACAATGAGCAGTTCTTC.

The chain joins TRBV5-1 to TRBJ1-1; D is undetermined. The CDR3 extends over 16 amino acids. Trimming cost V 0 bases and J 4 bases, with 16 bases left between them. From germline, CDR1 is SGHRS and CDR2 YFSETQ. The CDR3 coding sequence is TGCGCCAGCAGCTTGGAGTTTAGCTACCCTCCCACTGAAGCTTTCTTT. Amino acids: CASSLEFSYPPTEAFF.

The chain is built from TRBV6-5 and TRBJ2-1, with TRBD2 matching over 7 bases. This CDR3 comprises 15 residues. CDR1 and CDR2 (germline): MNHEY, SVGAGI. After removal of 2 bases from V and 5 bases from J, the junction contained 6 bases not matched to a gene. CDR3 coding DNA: TGTGCCAGCAGTTACGAGGCGGGAGTCAACAATGAGCAGTTCTTC. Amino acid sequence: CASSYEAGVNNEQFF.

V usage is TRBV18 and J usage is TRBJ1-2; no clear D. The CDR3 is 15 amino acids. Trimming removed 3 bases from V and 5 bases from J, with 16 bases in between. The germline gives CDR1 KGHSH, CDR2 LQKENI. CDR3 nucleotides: TGTGCCAGCTCACCGGTTCGTGAGCCGCTTTATGGCTACACCTTC. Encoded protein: CASSPVREPLYGYTF.

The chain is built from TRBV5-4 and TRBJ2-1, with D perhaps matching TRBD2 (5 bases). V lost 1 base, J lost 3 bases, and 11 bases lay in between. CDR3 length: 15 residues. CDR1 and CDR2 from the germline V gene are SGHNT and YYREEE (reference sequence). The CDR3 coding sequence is TGTGCCAGCAGCTTGAATTCGGGGAACTACAATGAGCAGTTCTTC. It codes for CASSLNSGNYNEQFF.